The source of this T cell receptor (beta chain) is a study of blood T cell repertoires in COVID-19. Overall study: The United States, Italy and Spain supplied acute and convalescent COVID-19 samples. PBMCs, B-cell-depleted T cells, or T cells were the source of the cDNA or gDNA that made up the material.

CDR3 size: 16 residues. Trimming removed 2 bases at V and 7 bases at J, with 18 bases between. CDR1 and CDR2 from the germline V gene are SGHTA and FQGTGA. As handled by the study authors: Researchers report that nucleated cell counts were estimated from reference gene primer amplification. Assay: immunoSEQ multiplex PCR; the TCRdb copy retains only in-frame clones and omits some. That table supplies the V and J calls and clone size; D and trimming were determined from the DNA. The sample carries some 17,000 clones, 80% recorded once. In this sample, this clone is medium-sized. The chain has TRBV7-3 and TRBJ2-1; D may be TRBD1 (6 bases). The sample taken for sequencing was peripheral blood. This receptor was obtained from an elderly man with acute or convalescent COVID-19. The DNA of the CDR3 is TGTGCCAGCAGCTTAGGGCCAGGCAGGGGACGGAATGAGCAGTTCTTC. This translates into CASSLGPGRGRNEQFF.